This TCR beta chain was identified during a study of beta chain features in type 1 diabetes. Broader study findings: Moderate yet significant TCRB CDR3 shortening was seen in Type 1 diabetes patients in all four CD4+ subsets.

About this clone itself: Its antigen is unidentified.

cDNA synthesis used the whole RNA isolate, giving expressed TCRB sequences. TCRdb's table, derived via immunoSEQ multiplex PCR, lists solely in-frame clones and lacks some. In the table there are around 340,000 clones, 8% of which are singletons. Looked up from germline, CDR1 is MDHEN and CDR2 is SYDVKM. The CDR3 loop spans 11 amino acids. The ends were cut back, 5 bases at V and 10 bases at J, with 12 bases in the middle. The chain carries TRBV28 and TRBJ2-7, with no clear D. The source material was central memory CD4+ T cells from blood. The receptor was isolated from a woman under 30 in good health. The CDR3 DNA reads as TGTGCCAGCAGTAAAACAAGGGAACAGTACTTC. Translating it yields CASSKTREQYF.